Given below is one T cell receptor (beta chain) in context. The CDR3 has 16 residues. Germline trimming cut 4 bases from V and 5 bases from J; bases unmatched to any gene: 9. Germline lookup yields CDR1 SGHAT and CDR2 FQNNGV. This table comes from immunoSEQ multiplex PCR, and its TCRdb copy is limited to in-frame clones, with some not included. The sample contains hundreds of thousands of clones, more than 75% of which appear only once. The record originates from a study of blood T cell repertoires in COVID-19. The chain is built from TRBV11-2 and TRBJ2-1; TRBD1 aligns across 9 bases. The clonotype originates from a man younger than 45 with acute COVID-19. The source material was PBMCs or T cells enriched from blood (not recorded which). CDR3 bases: TGTGCCAGCAGCTCGGGGGACAGGGAACGAGACAATGAGCAGTTCTTC. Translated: CASSSGDRERDNEQFF.